The rows below give T cell receptor beta chains drawn from one sample of a study of T cell repertoires in cytomegalovirus infection. For these receptors, no antigen is known. In TCRdb, the reads were re-called with MiXCR into one record per CDR3 protein. The sample consists of approximately 600,000 distinct CDR3 sequences, over 35% of them appearing once. The sequencing used cultured PBMCs, collected from culture after CMV antigen stimulation. The receptors shown here come from a human donor in good health (CMV status not recorded). Some clones in this sample may be carry-over from other donors' samples. The CDR3 runs from the conserved cysteine through the conserved F or W. D genes are given only for firm matches. Where a row states a size, it is once, few, many or the class of an expanded clone; other rows omit it.

CDR3 length: 15
V gene: TRBV7-2
J gene: TRBJ1-3
D gene: -
clone size: few
CDR3 DNA: TGTGCCAGCAGCTTCACAGATTTCTCTGGAAACACCATATATTTT
CDR3 protein: CASSFTDFSGNTIYF

CDR3 length: 16
V gene: TRBV6-5
J gene: TRBJ1-2
D gene: TRBD1
clone size: few
CDR3 DNA: TGTGCCAGCAGTTACTCGCGGGACAGACTTAACTATGGCTACACCTTC
CDR3 protein: CASSYSRDRLNYGYTF

CDR3 length: 13
V gene: TRBV11-3
J gene: TRBJ2-1
D gene: -
clone size: -
CDR3 DNA: TGTGCCAGCAGCACGGGACGTAAAAATGAGCAGTTCTTC
CDR3 protein: CASSTGRKNEQFF

CDR3 length: 13
V gene: TRBV29-1
J gene: TRBJ1-4
D gene: TRBD1
clone size: -
CDR3 DNA: TGCAGCGTTGTGGGACAGGCAAATGAAAAACTGTTTTTT
CDR3 protein: CSVVGQANEKLFF

CDR3 length: 15
V gene: TRBV7-8
J gene: TRBJ2-2
D gene: -
clone size: many
CDR3 DNA: TGTGCCAGCTTAGGGGCGGGGCCGAGGGCCGGGGAGCTGTTTTTT
CDR3 protein: CASLGAGPRAGELFF

CDR3 length: 14
V gene: TRBV12-3/TRBV12-4
J gene: TRBJ1-1
D gene: TRBD1
clone size: -
CDR3 DNA: TGTGCCAGCAGCAGACCAGGGGGTCAAGCTGAAGCTTTCTTT
CDR3 protein: CASSRPGGQAEAFF

CDR3 length: 11
V gene: TRBV12-3/TRBV12-4
J gene: TRBJ1-4
D gene: TRBD1
clone size: -
CDR3 DNA: TGTGCCAGCAGCCCGGGACAGGGGGTGGCTTTT
CDR3 protein: CASSPGQGVAF

CDR3 length: 15
V gene: TRBV7-2
J gene: TRBJ2-7
D gene: TRBD2
clone size: -
CDR3 DNA: TGTGCCAGCAGCTTCCGACTAGCGGGGCCCTACGAGCAGTACTTC
CDR3 protein: CASSFRLAGPYEQYF

CDR3 length: 14
V gene: TRBV19
J gene: TRBJ2-6
D gene: -
clone size: -
CDR3 DNA: TGTGCCAGTAGTGCAGGGGCTGGGGCCAACGTCCTGACTTTC
CDR3 protein: CASSAGAGANVLTF

CDR3 length: 14
V gene: TRBV28
J gene: TRBJ2-1
D gene: TRBD1
clone size: -
CDR3 DNA: TGTGCCAGCAGGGCCGGGGACAGCTACAATGAGCAGTTCTTC
CDR3 protein: CASRAGDSYNEQFF

CDR3 length: 17
V gene: TRBV20-1
J gene: TRBJ2-5
D gene: -
clone size: -
CDR3 DNA: TGCAGTGCTAGAGTTCGCAGCGGCCCCGCGAAGCAAGAGACCCAGTACTTC
CDR3 protein: CSARVRSGPAKQETQYF

CDR3 length: 13
V gene: TRBV20-1
J gene: TRBJ1-1
D gene: -
clone size: few
CDR3 DNA: TGCAGTGCTGTCCCGCCGACAGCAACTGAAGCTTTCTTT
CDR3 protein: CSAVPPTATEAFF

CDR3 length: 11
V gene: TRBV11-2
J gene: TRBJ2-1
D gene: -
clone size: -
CDR3 DNA: TGTGCCAGCAGCTTAGGTCTTCCCCAGTTCTTC
CDR3 protein: CASSLGLPQFF

CDR3 length: 15
V gene: TRBV7-2
J gene: TRBJ1-1
D gene: -
clone size: -
CDR3 DNA: TGTGCCAGCAGCTTATTTGGGGGTATGAACACTGAAGCTTTCTTT
CDR3 protein: CASSLFGGMNTEAFF

CDR3 length: 16
V gene: TRBV7-8
J gene: TRBJ1-5
D gene: TRBD1
clone size: many
CDR3 DNA: TGTGCCAGCAGCTTAGGGGTGACAGGGGTTGATCAGCCCCAGCATTTT
CDR3 protein: CASSLGVTGVDQPQHF

CDR3 length: 14
V gene: TRBV5-4
J gene: TRBJ2-7
D gene: -
clone size: -
CDR3 DNA: TGTGCCAGCAGCTCAACAGTAGGACTATACGAGCAGTACTTC
CDR3 protein: CASSSTVGLYEQYF

CDR3 length: 16
V gene: TRBV7-9
J gene: TRBJ2-1
D gene: -
clone size: -
CDR3 DNA: TGTGCCAGCAGCTTAGAGAAGTTCAGGGCAGGGGATGAGCAGTTCTTC
CDR3 protein: CASSLEKFRAGDEQFF

CDR3 length: 13
V gene: TRBV5-6
J gene: TRBJ1-1
D gene: -
clone size: -
CDR3 DNA: TGTGCCAGCAGCCTCCGCCCGAACACTGAAGCTTTCTTT
CDR3 protein: CASSLRPNTEAFF

CDR3 length: 15
V gene: TRBV7-2
J gene: TRBJ2-3
D gene: TRBD1
clone size: -
CDR3 DNA: TGTGCCAGCAGACTGACAGGGGGCTACACAGATACGCAGTATTTT
CDR3 protein: CASRLTGGYTDTQYF

CDR3 length: 16
V gene: TRBV7-8
J gene: TRBJ2-1
D gene: TRBD1
clone size: -
CDR3 DNA: TGTGCCAGCAGCAACCACCGGGACAGATCCTACAATGAGCAGTTTTTC
CDR3 protein: CASSNHRDRSYNEQFF

CDR3 length: 14
V gene: TRBV6-5
J gene: TRBJ2-3
D gene: -
clone size: -
CDR3 DNA: TGTGCCAGGTTGAGGGTTTCGGGCACAGATACGCAGTATTTT
CDR3 protein: CARLRVSGTDTQYF

CDR3 length: 18
V gene: TRBV7-2
J gene: TRBJ2-6
D gene: -
clone size: few
CDR3 DNA: TGTGCCAGCAGCTCATCTGACCTTCCGTTCTCTGGGGCCAACGTCCTGACTTTC
CDR3 protein: CASSSSDLPFSGANVLTF

CDR3 length: 16
V gene: TRBV25-1
J gene: TRBJ2-2
D gene: -
clone size: -
CDR3 DNA: TGTGCCAGCAGTGAATCCCGGGGAATGAACACCGGGGAGCTGTTTTTT
CDR3 protein: CASSESRGMNTGELFF

CDR3 length: 13
V gene: TRBV27
J gene: TRBJ1-4
D gene: -
clone size: -
CDR3 DNA: TGTGCCAGCAGTCTCCTGGACAGAACACCACTGTTTTTT
CDR3 protein: CASSLLDRTPLFF

CDR3 length: 12
V gene: TRBV28
J gene: TRBJ2-1
D gene: -
clone size: -
CDR3 DNA: TGTGCCAGCAACCTAGGGTACAATGAGCAGTTCTTC
CDR3 protein: CASNLGYNEQFF

CDR3 length: 13
V gene: TRBV12-3/TRBV12-4
J gene: TRBJ2-7
D gene: -
clone size: -
CDR3 DNA: TGTGCCAGCACCCGAGCAAGAGGGGGGGAGCAGTACTTC
CDR3 protein: CASTRARGGEQYF

CDR3 length: 15
V gene: TRBV7-8
J gene: TRBJ2-7
D gene: TRBD2
clone size: -
CDR3 DNA: TGTGCCAGCAGCTTACTCCCGGGGGGGCCCTACGAGCAGTACTTC
CDR3 protein: CASSLLPGGPYEQYF

CDR3 length: 16
V gene: TRBV7-2
J gene: TRBJ2-6
D gene: -
clone size: -
CDR3 DNA: TGTGCCAGCAGCCGTGGGGGGAGCTCTGGGGCCAACGTCCTGACTTTC
CDR3 protein: CASSRGGSSGANVLTF

CDR3 length: 15
V gene: TRBV6-2/TRBV6-3
J gene: TRBJ2-1
D gene: -
clone size: -
CDR3 DNA: TGTGCCAGCAGACTTACTGGGGGAATGGGGAATGAGCAGTTCTTC
CDR3 protein: CASRLTGGMGNEQFF